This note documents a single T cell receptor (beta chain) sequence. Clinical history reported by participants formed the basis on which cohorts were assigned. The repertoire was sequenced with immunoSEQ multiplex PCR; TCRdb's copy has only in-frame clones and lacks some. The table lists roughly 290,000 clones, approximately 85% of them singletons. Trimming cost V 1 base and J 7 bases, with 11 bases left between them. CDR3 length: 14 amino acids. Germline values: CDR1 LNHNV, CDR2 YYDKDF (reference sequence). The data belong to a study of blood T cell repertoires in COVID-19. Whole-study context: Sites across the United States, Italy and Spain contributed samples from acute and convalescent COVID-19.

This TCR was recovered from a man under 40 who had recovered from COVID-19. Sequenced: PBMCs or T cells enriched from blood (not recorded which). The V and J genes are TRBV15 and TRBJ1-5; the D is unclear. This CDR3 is CATSRAEVSQPQHF. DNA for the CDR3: TGTGCCACCAGCAGAGCTGAGGTATCCCAGCCCCAGCATTTT.